Many counts were recorded for the clone carrying this T cell receptor (beta chain). The CDR3 sequence is 12 residues long. Germline CDR1 reads SQVTM; CDR2 reads ANQGSEA. Trimming took 3 bases from V and 4 from J, leaving 9 bases between them. CAS ≥3, NOSPECS ≥4, moderate-to-severe activity and duration under 3 months marked donors with ophthalmopathy. Pregnancy or lactation, uncontrolled infections and other autoimmune diseases were grounds for excluding patients. Diagnostic conclusions were grounded in clinical symptoms, serum thyroxine, TRAb, thyroid ultrasound and orbital computed tomography. This entry is derived from a study of Graves' ophthalmopathy and Graves' hyperthyroidism. For repertoire sequencing, the TCR beta CDR3 regions were amplified from RNA transcripts. HTBI primers were used in a first-round RT-PCR, which preceded a second-round multiplex PCR. TCRdb re-called the multiplex PCR reads with MiXCR, one entry per CDR3 protein. This sample carries approximately 500,000 distinct CDR3 sequences, 13% to 15% of them seen once, and the ten largest clones take over 7.5%.

The chain has TRBV29-1 and TRBJ2-5; the D is unclear. The clonotype originates from a woman between 25 and 40 years old with Graves' ophthalmopathy. Sequencing used blood. The CDR3 region has the DNA TGCAGCGTTGATAGGCGACCAGAGACCCAGTACTTC. This encodes CSVDRRPETQYF.